These 13 T cell receptor beta chains were all obtained from the same sample, sequenced in a study of T cell responses to AZD1222 COVID-19 vaccine. Generated by immunoSEQ multiplex PCR, the TCRdb table keeps only in-frame clones and is missing some. This table holds some 96,000 clones, over 75% found once. The sample in question was peripheral blood, obtained on day 0 of AZD1222 vaccination. The source is an adult in good health.

This clone was observed a handful of times. The rearrangement joins TRBV2 to TRBJ1-3, with D hard to call. Deletions cut 7 bases from V and 0 bases from J, with 4 bases between. Germline V gene data show CDR1 as SNHLY and CDR2 as FYNNEI. The CDR3 runs to 12 residues. The DNA of the CDR3 is TGTGCCAGCACTGACTCTGGAAACACCATATATTTT. Protein product: CASTDSGNTIYF.

The chain employs TRBV3-1 (or the pseudogene TRBV3-2) and TRBJ2-5; 11 nucleotides agree with TRBD2. The CDR3 covers 15 residues. V was clipped by 5 bases and J by 1 base; unmatched bases: 3. CDR1 is LGHDT and CDR2 is YNNKEL in the germline V gene (reference sequence). The CDR3 region has the DNA TGTGCCAGCAGCTTCGGACTAGCGGGCCAAGAGACCCAGTACTTC. This gives the protein CASSFGLAGQETQYF.

This chain uses TRBV25-1 with TRBJ2-2; possible D gene TRBD1, 6 bases. Trimming removed 6 bases at V and 6 bases at J, with 8 bases between. Per the germline V gene, CDR1 is MGHDK and CDR2 is SYGVNS. The CDR3 contains 12 residues. CDR3 residues: CASRKGAGELFF. DNA of the CDR3: TGTGCCAGCAGGAAGGGGGCCGGGGAGCTGTTTTTT.

In nucleotides, the CDR3 is TGTGCCAGCAGTTTAACAGGGGCAGGCTACGAGCAGTACTTC. Residues: CASSLTGAGYEQYF. The rearrangement links TRBV28 to TRBJ2-7; 7 positions agree with TRBD1. Germline CDR1 and CDR2: MDHEN and SYDVKM. CDR3 length: 14 amino acids. With 2 bases clipped from V and 3 bases from J, the junction kept 4 bases outside the gene matches.

V gene TRBV28 combines with J gene TRBJ1-1; D is unresolved. Trimming stripped 6 bases from V and 7 bases from J, with 9 bases between. The length of the CDR3 is 11 residues. Germline lookup yields CDR1 MDHEN and CDR2 SYDVKM. The CDR3 DNA reads as TGTGCCAGCAGATACAGAAATGAAGCTTTCTTT. Translating gives CASRYRNEAFF.

The V and J genes are TRBV5-6 and TRBJ2-1, with D uncertain. The germline V and J ends were trimmed by 0 bases and 6 bases, with 13 bases remaining between them. There are 15 residues in the CDR3. Germline V gene sequence: CDR1 SGHDT, CDR2 YYEEEE. This CDR3 is CASSLVSGIGNEQFF. The CDR3 nucleotides read TGTGCCAGCAGCTTGGTATCTGGGATCGGCAATGAGCAGTTCTTC.

The chain employs TRBV6-5 and TRBJ1-5; TRBD1 agrees at 7 bases. Germline V CDR1 and CDR2: MNHEY, SVGAGI. V lost 5 bases and J lost 4; bases outside the gene matches: 5. The CDR3 spans 14 residues. The CDR3 loop reads CASSRTGKNQPQHF. The DNA for the CDR3 is TGTGCCAGCAGTCGGACAGGAAAGAATCAGCCCCAGCATTTT.

The CDR3 sequence: CASSYSQNTEAFF. The CDR3 DNA reads TGTGCCAGCAGTTACTCACAGAACACTGAAGCTTTCTTT. The J gene is TRBJ1-1, the V gene TRBV6-5; D uncertain. The CDR3 has 13 residues. The V gene's germline CDR1 is MNHEY and CDR2 SVGAGI. V lost 0 bases to trimming and J lost 1 base, with 3 bases between them.

This rearrangement joins TRBV7-2 to TRBJ2-1, with TRBD2 matching 11 bases. Trimming cost V 4 bases and J 7 bases; bases outside gene matches: 9. The CDR3 runs to 16 residues. The V gene's germline CDR1 is SGHTA and CDR2 FQGNSA. In DNA form, the CDR3 reads TGTGCCAGCAGCTCGACTAGCGGGACTCTTCGAAATGAGCAGTTCTTC. It yields the protein CASSSTSGTLRNEQFF. The variable domain in full, with the rest retrieved from reference TRBV7-2 and TRBJ2-1, is GAGVSQSPSNKVTEKGKDVELRCDPISGHTALYWYRQSLGQGLEFLIYFQGNSAPDKSGLPSDRFSAERTGGSVSTLTIQRTQQEDSAVYLCASSSTSGTLRNEQFFGPGTRLTVL.

The chain links TRBV6-6 to TRBJ1-3; D might be TRBD1 (6 bases). The CDR3 runs 17 residues. Trimming cost V 5 bases and J 0 bases, with 17 bases left between them. Germline CDR1 is MNHNY and CDR2 is SVGAGI (reference sequence). CDR3 protein: CASSRAGGQISGNTIYF. The CDR3 region has the DNA TGTGCCAGCAGTCGTGCGGGCGGACAGATCTCTGGAAACACCATATATTTT.

The chain combines TRBV19 with TRBJ1-2; D ambiguous. There are 14 residues in the CDR3. The germline V gene has CDR1 LNHDA and CDR2 SQIVND (reference sequence). Between the trimmed V and J ends, which lost 3 bases and 4 bases, there was a span of 12 bases. This chain's CDR3 is CASSIPGRFYGYTF. The CDR3 DNA is TGTGCCAGTAGTATCCCCGGCCGCTTCTATGGCTACACCTTC.

The chain combines TRBV5-5 with TRBJ2-2; 10 bases match TRBD1. The germline V gene encodes CDR1 SGHKS and CDR2 YYEKEE (reference sequence). Trimming took 2 bases from V and 4 from J; bases not matched to a gene: 8. The CDR3 consists of 17 residues. Here the CDR3 DNA reads TGTGCCAGCAGCTTCTTTTGGACAGGGGGACTCACCGGGGAGCTGTTTTTT. Translation: CASSFFWTGGLTGELFF. The full variable domain, its missing parts supplied by reference TRBV5-5 and TRBJ2-2, is DAGVTQSPTHLIKTRGQQVTLRCSPISGHKSVSWYQQVLGQGPQFIFQYYEKEERGRGNFPDRFSARQFPNYSSELNVNALLLGDSALYLCASSFFWTGGLTGELFFGEGSRLTVL.

This clone was recorded a few times. This rearrangement joins TRBV28 to TRBJ1-5; 11 nucleotides align to TRBD1. V dropped 5 bases and J dropped 6; count of bases not matched to a gene: 9. Germline-derived CDR1 and CDR2 are MDHEN and SYDVKM. This CDR3 has 16 amino acids. The CDR3 region has the DNA TGTGCCAGCAGTACAACGGGACAGGGGGATATTCAGCCCCAGCATTTT. This codes for CASSTTGQGDIQPQHF.